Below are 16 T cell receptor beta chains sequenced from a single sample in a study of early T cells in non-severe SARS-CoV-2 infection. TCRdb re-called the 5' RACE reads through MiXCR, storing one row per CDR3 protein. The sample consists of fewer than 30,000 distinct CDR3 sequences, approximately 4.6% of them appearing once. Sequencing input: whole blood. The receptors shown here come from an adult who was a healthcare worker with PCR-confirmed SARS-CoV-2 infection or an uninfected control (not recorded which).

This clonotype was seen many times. The CDR3 loop reads CASSFSREGGQFF. Here the CDR3 DNA reads TGCGCCAGCAGTTTTTCTCGGGAGGGGGGGCAGTTCTTC. The chain is built from TRBV10-1 and TRBJ2-1, with 8 bases fitting TRBD2. With 5 bases clipped from V and 12 bases from J, the junction kept 9 bases outside the gene matches. Germline assignment: CDR1 WNHNN and CDR2 SYGVQD (reference sequence). This CDR3 region has 13 residues.

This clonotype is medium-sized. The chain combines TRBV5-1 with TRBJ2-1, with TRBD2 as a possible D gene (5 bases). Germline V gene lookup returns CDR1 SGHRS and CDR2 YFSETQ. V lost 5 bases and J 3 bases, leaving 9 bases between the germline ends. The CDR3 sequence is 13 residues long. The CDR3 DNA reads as TGCGCCAGCAGGCCCGGGGACTACAATGAGCAGTTCTTC. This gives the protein CASRPGDYNEQFF.

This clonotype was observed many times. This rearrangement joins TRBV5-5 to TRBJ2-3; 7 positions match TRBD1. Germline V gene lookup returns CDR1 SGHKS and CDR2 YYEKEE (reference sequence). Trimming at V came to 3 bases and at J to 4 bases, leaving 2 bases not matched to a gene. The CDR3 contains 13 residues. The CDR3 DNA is TGTGCCAGCAGCTGGGGGACAGCAGATACGCAGTATTTT. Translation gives CASSWGTADTQYF. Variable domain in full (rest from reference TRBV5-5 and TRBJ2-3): DAGVTQSPTHLIKTRGQQVTLRCSPISGHKSVSWYQQVLGQGPQFIFQYYEKEERGRGNFPDRFSARQFPNYSSELNVNALLLGDSALYLCASSWGTADTQYFGPGTRLTVL.

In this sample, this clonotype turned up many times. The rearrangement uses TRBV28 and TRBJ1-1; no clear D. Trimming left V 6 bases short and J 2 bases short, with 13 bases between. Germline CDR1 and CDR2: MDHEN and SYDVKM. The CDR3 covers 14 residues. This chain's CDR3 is CASSFIWRNTEAFF. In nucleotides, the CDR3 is TGTGCCAGCAGCTTTATTTGGAGAAACACTGAAGCTTTCTTT. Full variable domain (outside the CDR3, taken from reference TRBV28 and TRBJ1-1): DVKVTQSSRYLVKRTGEKVFLECVQDMDHENMFWYRQDPGLGLRLIYFSYDVKMKEKGDIPEGYSVSREKKERFSLILESASTNQTSMYLCASSFIWRNTEAFFGQGTRLTVV.

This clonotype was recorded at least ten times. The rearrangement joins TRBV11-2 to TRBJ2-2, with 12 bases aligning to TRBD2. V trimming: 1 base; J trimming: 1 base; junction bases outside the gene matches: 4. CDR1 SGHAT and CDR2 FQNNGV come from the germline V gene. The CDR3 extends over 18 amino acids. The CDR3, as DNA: TGTGCCAGCAGCTTAGGACTAGCGGGGGCTCAGAACACCGGGGAGCTGTTTTTT. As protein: CASSLGLAGAQNTGELFF.

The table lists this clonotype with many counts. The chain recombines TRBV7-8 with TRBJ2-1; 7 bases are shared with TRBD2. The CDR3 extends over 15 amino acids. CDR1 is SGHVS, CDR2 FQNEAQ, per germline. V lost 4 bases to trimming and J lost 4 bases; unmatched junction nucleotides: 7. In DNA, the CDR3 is TGTGCCAGCAGCTCTTACGGGAGGTCTTACAATGAGCAGTTCTTC. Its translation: CASSSYGRSYNEQFF.

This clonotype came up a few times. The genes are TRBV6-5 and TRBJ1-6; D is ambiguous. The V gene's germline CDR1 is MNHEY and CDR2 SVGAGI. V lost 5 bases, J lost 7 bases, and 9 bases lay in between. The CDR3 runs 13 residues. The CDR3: CASSQRENSPLHF. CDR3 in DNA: TGTGCCAGCAGTCAACGGGAAAATTCACCCCTCCACTTT.

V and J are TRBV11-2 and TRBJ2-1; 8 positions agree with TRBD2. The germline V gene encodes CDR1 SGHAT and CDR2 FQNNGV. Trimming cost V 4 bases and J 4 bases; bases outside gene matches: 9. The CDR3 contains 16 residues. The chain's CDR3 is CASSSLRGARYNEQFF. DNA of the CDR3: TGTGCCAGCAGCTCACTGCGGGGGGCTCGTTACAATGAGCAGTTCTTC. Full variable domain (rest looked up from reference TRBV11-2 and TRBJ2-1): EAGVAQSPRYKIIEKRQSVAFWCNPISGHATLYWYQQILGQGPKLLIQFQNNGVVDDSQLPKDRFSAERLKGVDSTLKIQPAKLEDSAVYLCASSSLRGARYNEQFFGPGTRLTVL.

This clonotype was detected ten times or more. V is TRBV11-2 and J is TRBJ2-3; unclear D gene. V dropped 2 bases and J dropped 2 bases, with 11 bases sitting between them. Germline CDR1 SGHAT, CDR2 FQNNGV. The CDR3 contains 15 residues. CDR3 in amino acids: CASSLTTLDTDTQYF. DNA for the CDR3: TGTGCCAGCAGCTTAACGACTCTCGACACAGATACGCAGTATTTT.

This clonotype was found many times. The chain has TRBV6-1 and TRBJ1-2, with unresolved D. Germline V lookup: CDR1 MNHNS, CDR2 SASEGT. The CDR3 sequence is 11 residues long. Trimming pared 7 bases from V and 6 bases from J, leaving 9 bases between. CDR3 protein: CASTLYDGYTF. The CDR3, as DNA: TGTGCCAGCACCCTTTATGATGGCTACACCTTC.

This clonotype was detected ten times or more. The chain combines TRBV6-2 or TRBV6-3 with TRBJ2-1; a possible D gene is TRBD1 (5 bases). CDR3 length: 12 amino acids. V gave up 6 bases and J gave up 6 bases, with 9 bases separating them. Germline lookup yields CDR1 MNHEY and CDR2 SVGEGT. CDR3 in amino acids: CASSGQINEQFF. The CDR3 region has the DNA TGTGCCAGCAGCGGACAAATCAATGAGCAGTTCTTC.

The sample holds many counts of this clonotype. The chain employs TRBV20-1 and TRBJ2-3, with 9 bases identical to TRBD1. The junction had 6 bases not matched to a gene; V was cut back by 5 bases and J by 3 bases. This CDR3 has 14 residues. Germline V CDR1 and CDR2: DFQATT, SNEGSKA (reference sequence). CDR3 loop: CSAPGQGITDTQYF. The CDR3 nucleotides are TGCAGTGCTCCGGGACAGGGAATTACAGATACGCAGTATTTT.

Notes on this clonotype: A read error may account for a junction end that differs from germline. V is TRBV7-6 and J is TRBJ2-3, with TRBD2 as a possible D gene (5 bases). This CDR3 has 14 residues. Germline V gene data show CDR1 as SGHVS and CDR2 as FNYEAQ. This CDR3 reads CASSLGTYTDTRYF. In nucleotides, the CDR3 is TGTGCCAGCAGCTTAGGGACTTACACAGATACGCGGTATTTT.

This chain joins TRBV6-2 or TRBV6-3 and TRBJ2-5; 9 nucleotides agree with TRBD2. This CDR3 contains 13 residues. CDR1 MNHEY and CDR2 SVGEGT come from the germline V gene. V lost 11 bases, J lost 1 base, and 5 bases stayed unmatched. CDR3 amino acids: CAGGGLAQETQYF. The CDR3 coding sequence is TGTGCCGGAGGGGGACTAGCCCAAGAGACCCAGTACTTC.

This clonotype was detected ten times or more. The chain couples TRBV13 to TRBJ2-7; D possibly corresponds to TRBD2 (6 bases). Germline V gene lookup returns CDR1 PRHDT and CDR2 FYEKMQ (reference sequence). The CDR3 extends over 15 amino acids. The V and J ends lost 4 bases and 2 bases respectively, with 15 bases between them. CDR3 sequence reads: CASSSIGTDTYEQYF. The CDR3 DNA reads TGTGCCAGCAGCTCTATCGGGACTGATACCTACGAGCAGTACTTC.

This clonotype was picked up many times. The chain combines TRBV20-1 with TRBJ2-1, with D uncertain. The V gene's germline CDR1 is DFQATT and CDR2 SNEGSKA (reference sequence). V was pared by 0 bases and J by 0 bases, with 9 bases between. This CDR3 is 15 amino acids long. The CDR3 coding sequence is TGCAGTGCTAGAGATACGGGTAGCTCCTACAATGAGCAGTTCTTC. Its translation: CSARDTGSSYNEQFF.